What follows are 23 T cell receptor beta chains derived from one specimen sequenced in a study of shared clonotypes between healthy human individuals. Profiled with immunoSEQ multiplex PCR; TCRdb holds only in-frame clones, not every one. The repertoire has roughly 720,000 clones, roughly 87% of them found once; the top ten carry about a third. Material for sequencing was memory CD8+ T cells from PBMCs. The subset is: CD45RO+ cells pooled with CCR7-negative TemRA cells. These TCRs come from a man between 18 and 35 years old in good health. Some clones in this sample may be carry-over from other donors' samples.

Here the CDR3 reads CASIPSLNTEAFF. CDR3 DNA sequence: TGTGCCAGCATCCCCAGTTTGAACACTGAAGCTTTCTTT. The chain has TRBV7-9 and TRBJ1-1; D is unresolved. With 7 bases removed from V and 0 bases from J, the gap between germline ends came to 9 bases. The germline V gene encodes CDR1 SEHNR and CDR2 FQNEAQ (reference sequence). The CDR3 consists of 13 residues.

The chain joins TRBV19 to TRBJ2-7; a weak D match, TRBD2 (6 bases). Deletions cut 7 bases from V and 3 bases from J, with 16 bases between. This CDR3 spans 14 amino acids. Germline values: CDR1 LNHDA, CDR2 SQIVND (reference sequence). CDR3 amino acids: CASNMGLHNYEQYF. The CDR3 nucleotides are TGTGCCAGTAACATGGGACTGCATAACTACGAGCAGTACTTC.

The chain couples TRBV5-1 to TRBJ2-1, with 9 bases matching TRBD2. This CDR3 region has 18 residues. Losses at the gene ends were 4 bases for V and 0 bases for J; bases not matched to a gene: 11. The germline gives CDR1 SGHRS, CDR2 YFSETQ. The CDR3 nucleotides read TGCGCCAGCAGCCCCCTCCTTAGCGGGAGAAGCTCCTACAATGAGCAGTTCTTC. This sequence encodes CASSPLLSGRSSYNEQFF.

The genes are TRBV9 and TRBJ2-5; tentative D call: TRBD2 (6 bases). V was cut by 2 bases and J by 1 base, with 15 bases left in between. This CDR3 has 16 residues. The germline V gene has CDR1 SGDLS and CDR2 YYNGEE. The CDR3 reads CASSVGGLRGQETQYF. CDR3 bases: TGTGCCAGCAGCGTGGGTGGACTACGGGGCCAAGAGACCCAGTACTTC.

This rearrangement joins TRBV4-1 to TRBJ2-1; TRBD2 aligns across 8 bases. The CDR3 is 16 residues long. Germline V gives CDR1 MGHRA, CDR2 YSYEKL. The V segment lost 0 bases and the J segment 4 bases; nucleotides outside the gene matches: 5. The CDR3 region has the DNA TGCGCCAGCAGCCAAGATCGGAGCGGGGGTTACAATGAGCAGTTCTTC. As protein: CASSQDRSGGYNEQFF.

V usage is TRBV27 and J usage is TRBJ2-7; D is undetermined. V was cut by 3 bases and J by 1 base, with 10 bases left in between. This CDR3 comprises 14 residues. The germline V gene encodes CDR1 MNHEY and CDR2 SMNVEV (reference sequence). CDR3 protein: CASSFWAGSYEQYF. The CDR3 DNA reads as TGTGCCAGCAGTTTCTGGGCCGGGTCCTACGAGCAGTACTTC.

The chain links TRBV15 to TRBJ2-1, with 8 bases fitting TRBD2. Germline lookup yields CDR1 LNHNV and CDR2 YYDKDF (reference sequence). This CDR3 has 17 amino acids. The J segment lost 4 bases and the V segment lost 0 bases, leaving 8 bases of the junction unmatched. This chain's CDR3 is CATSRDSPTSEYNEQFF. CDR3 coding DNA: TGTGCCACCAGCAGAGATTCGCCGACTAGCGAGTACAATGAGCAGTTCTTC.

The genes are TRBV28 and TRBJ2-1; D is uncertain. V gave up 2 bases and J gave up 6 bases, with 11 bases separating them. The CDR3 runs 14 residues. Germline loops: CDR1 MDHEN, CDR2 SYDVKM. The CDR3 loop is CASSLGEGRNEQFF. The CDR3 DNA reads TGTGCCAGCAGTTTAGGGGAAGGGCGCAATGAGCAGTTCTTC.

The chain recombines TRBV29-1 with TRBJ2-1; 9 bases line up with TRBD2. With V trimmed by 4 bases and J by 7 bases, 14 bases remained unmatched. The CDR3 runs to 16 residues. Germline V CDR1 and CDR2: SQVTM, ANQGSEA. CDR3 sequence: CSVVVSLAGVGNEQFF. The CDR3 nucleotides are TGCAGCGTTGTAGTAAGTTTAGCGGGAGTTGGGAATGAGCAGTTCTTC.

The rearrangement links TRBV29-1 to TRBJ2-3; TRBD1 agrees at 9 bases. This CDR3 comprises 14 residues. Trimming at V came to 1 base and at J to 4 bases, leaving 3 bases not matched to a gene. Per the germline V gene, CDR1 is SQVTM and CDR2 is ANQGSEA. In DNA form, the CDR3 reads TGCAGCGTTGAAGGGGGGGACAGGGCAGATACGCAGTATTTT. Its protein is CSVEGGDRADTQYF.

This chain uses TRBV19 with TRBJ2-7; perhaps TRBD1 as D (6 bases). This CDR3 region has 15 residues. In germline, CDR1 is LNHDA, CDR2 SQIVND (reference sequence). Between the trimmed V and J ends, which lost 3 bases and 0 bases, there was a span of 12 bases. DNA for the CDR3: TGTGCCAGTAGTATTTCTGCAGGGGTCTCCTACGAGCAGTACTTC. As protein: CASSISAGVSYEQYF.

The chain recombines TRBV14 with TRBJ1-2; the D is unclear. Germline V gives CDR1 SGHDN, CDR2 FVKESK. CDR3 size: 15 residues. V shed 0 bases and J shed 8 bases, with 16 bases lying between them. The CDR3 bases are TGTGCCAGCAGCCAAGATGGCAGCGTGGCCCGAGGCTACACCTTC. Residues: CASSQDGSVARGYTF.

Only one count was recorded for this clone. The chain links TRBV4-3 to TRBJ2-7; 12 bases agree with TRBD2. The CDR3 loop spans 16 amino acids. V lost 4 bases and J lost 3; bases outside the gene matches: 7. Germline CDR1 and CDR2: LGHNA and YSLEER. The DNA of the CDR3 is TGCGCCAGCAGCCGAGTTCTAGCGGGAGGGGACTACGAGCAGTACTTC. This codes for CASSRVLAGGDYEQYF.

The CDR3 loop reads CASSQDRGPTPWDEKLFF. In DNA, the CDR3 is TGCGCCAGCAGCCAAGATCGGGGGCCAACGCCTTGGGACGAAAAACTGTTTTTT. This chain uses TRBV4-3 with TRBJ1-4; possibly TRBD1 for D (6 bases). Germline V gene lookup returns CDR1 LGHNA and CDR2 YSLEER. The CDR3 has 18 amino acids. V lost 0 bases to trimming and J lost 8 bases, with 22 bases between them.

The rearrangement links TRBV9 to TRBJ2-7; perhaps TRBD1 as D (5 bases). Trimming left V 2 bases short and J 9 bases short, with 6 bases between. The CDR3 is made up of 10 amino acids. CDR1 and CDR2 from the germline V gene are SGDLS and YYNGEE. The CDR3 spells CASSVQGQYF. The CDR3 DNA is TGTGCCAGCAGCGTTCAGGGGCAGTACTTC.

The chain combines TRBV9 with TRBJ2-7, with 10 bases matching TRBD1. There are 14 residues in the CDR3. Germline trimming cut 3 bases from V and 4 bases from J; bases unmatched to any gene: 4. Germline CDR1 SGDLS, CDR2 YYNGEE. The CDR3 nucleotides read TGTGCCAGCAGCGCCGGACAGGGGGGGTACGAGCAGTACTTC. It is translated as CASSAGQGGYEQYF.

The chain has TRBV11-1 and TRBJ2-7; 9 positions agree with TRBD1. This CDR3 region has 15 residues. Trimming at V came to 5 bases and at J to 0 bases, leaving 5 bases not matched to a gene. Germline-derived CDR1 and CDR2 are SGHAT and FQDESV (reference sequence). CDR3 sequence (DNA): TGTGCCAGCAGCACACGGACAGGGGACTCCTACGAGCAGTACTTC. Protein: CASSTRTGDSYEQYF.

The chain links TRBV5-6 to TRBJ2-7, with D possibly TRBD1 on 5 matching bases. V was pared by 1 base and J by 7 bases, with 15 bases between. In germline, CDR1 is SGHDT, CDR2 YYEEEE. CDR3 length equals 14 residues. CDR3 coding DNA: TGTGCCAGCAGCTTGATAGACAGCCCAGGGGAGCAGTACTTC. Encoded protein: CASSLIDSPGEQYF.

V and J are TRBV5-1 and TRBJ1-1, with 7 bases lining up with TRBD1. The CDR3 loop spans 14 amino acids. Trimming at V came to 4 bases and at J to 2 bases, leaving 5 bases not matched to a gene. From germline, CDR1 is SGHRS and CDR2 YFSETQ. The CDR3 loop is CASSAGTANTEAFF. The CDR3 nucleotides read TGCGCCAGCAGCGCCGGGACAGCTAACACTGAAGCTTTCTTT. Full variable domain (rest looked up from reference TRBV5-1 and TRBJ1-1): KAGVTQTPRYLIKTRGQQVTLSCSPISGHRSVSWYQQTPGQGLQFLFEYFSETQRNKGNFPGRFSGRQFSNSRSEMNVSTLELGDSALYLCASSAGTANTEAFFGQGTRLTVV.

V usage is TRBV19 and J usage is TRBJ2-7; 10 nucleotides align to TRBD1. The CDR3 covers 15 residues. Trimming cost V 4 bases and J 7 bases; bases outside gene matches: 10. The germline V gene encodes CDR1 LNHDA and CDR2 SQIVND (reference sequence). DNA for the CDR3: TGTGCCAGTAGTACCTATGGGACAGGGGCGGAGGAGCAGTACTTC. It yields the protein CASSTYGTGAEEQYF.

CDR3 sequence: CASSSPGLDVNEQFF. CDR3 DNA: TGTGCCAGCAGCTCCCCGGGACTAGATGTGAATGAGCAGTTCTTC. The chain links TRBV5-4 to TRBJ2-1, with 8 bases aligning to TRBD2. This CDR3 contains 15 residues. The germline CDR1 and CDR2 sequences are SGHNT and YYREEE (reference sequence). V trimming: 3 bases; J trimming: 7 bases; junction bases outside the gene matches: 9.

The V gene is TRBV28, the J gene TRBJ2-6; D may correspond to TRBD1 or TRBD2 (5 bases each). The CDR3 consists of 17 residues. Germline values: CDR1 MDHEN, CDR2 SYDVKM. V was trimmed by 2 bases and J by 8 bases, leaving 19 bases between them. The CDR3 spells CASSLNTGWEYTNVLTF. CDR3 sequence (DNA): TGTGCCAGCAGTTTAAATACAGGCTGGGAGTATACCAACGTCCTGACTTTC.

The chain combines TRBV29-1 with TRBJ2-1; the match to TRBD1 covers 7 bases. Germline V gene sequence: CDR1 SQVTM, CDR2 ANQGSEA. There are 15 residues in the CDR3. With V trimmed by 1 base and J by 2 bases, 5 bases remained unmatched. In nucleotides, the CDR3 is TGCAGCGTTGAAGCCGGACAGGCAACCTACAATGAGCAGTTCTTC. This encodes CSVEAGQATYNEQFF.